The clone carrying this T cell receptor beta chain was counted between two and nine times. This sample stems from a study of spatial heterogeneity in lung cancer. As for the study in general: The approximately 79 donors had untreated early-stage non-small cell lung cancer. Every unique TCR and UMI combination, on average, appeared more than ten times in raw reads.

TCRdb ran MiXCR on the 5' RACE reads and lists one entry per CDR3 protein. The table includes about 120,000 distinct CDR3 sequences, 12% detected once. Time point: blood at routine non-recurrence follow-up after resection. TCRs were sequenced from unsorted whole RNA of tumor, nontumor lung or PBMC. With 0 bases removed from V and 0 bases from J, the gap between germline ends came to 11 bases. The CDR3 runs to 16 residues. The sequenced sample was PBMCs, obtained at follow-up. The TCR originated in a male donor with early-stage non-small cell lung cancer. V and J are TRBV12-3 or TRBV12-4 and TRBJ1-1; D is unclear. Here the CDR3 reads CASSLAPVFMNTEAFF. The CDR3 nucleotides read TGTGCCAGCAGTTTAGCTCCAGTGTTTATGAACACTGAAGCTTTCTTT.